A selection of T cell receptor beta chains follows, all from one sample in a study of blood T cells in healthy people across ages. TCRdb passed the 5' RACE reads through MiXCR, listing each CDR3 protein once. The sample contains some 920,000 distinct CDR3 sequences, 51% of which appear only once. Sequenced input: blood. The origin of the receptors is an older woman in good health. Both conserved end residues are part of each CDR3. D genes are given only for firm matches. Size tells how often a clone was seen (once, few, many) or the class of an expanded clone, and some rows leave it out.

J gene: TRBJ2-7
CDR3 length: 16
D gene: .
clone size: .
V gene: TRBV9
CDR3 protein: CASSPPPGGVAYEQYF
CDR3 DNA: TGTGCCAGCAGCCCCCCCCCTGGCGGGGTAGCCTACGAGCAGTACTTC

J gene: TRBJ2-1
CDR3 length: 15
D gene: .
clone size: .
V gene: TRBV6-4
CDR3 protein: CASSDVGAGHNEQFF
CDR3 DNA: TGTGCCAGCAGTGACGTTGGGGCAGGCCACAATGAGCAGTTCTTC

J gene: TRBJ2-7
CDR3 length: 14
D gene: .
clone size: few
V gene: TRBV28
CDR3 protein: CASRTGNAFGEQYF
CDR3 DNA: TGTGCCAGCAGGACGGGAAATGCTTTTGGCGAGCAGTACTTC

J gene: TRBJ1-4
CDR3 length: 14
D gene: .
clone size: .
V gene: TRBV2
CDR3 protein: CASIMWSTNEKLFF
CDR3 DNA: TGTGCCAGCATCATGTGGTCAACTAATGAAAAACTGTTTTTT

J gene: TRBJ1-2
CDR3 length: 17
D gene: TRBD1
clone size: few
V gene: TRBV5-5
CDR3 protein: CASSAHGTAKSNYGYTF
CDR3 DNA: TGTGCCAGCAGCGCCCACGGGACAGCTAAATCAAACTATGGCTACACCTTC

J gene: TRBJ2-7
CDR3 length: 15
D gene: .
clone size: few
V gene: TRBV7-2
CDR3 protein: CASSLNGHPSYEQYF
CDR3 DNA: TGTGCCAGCAGCTTAAACGGGCACCCGTCCTACGAGCAGTACTTC

J gene: TRBJ2-1
CDR3 length: 17
D gene: .
clone size: .
V gene: TRBV28
CDR3 protein: CASSFSGATTLQETQFF
CDR3 DNA: TGTGCCAGCAGTTTTTCTGGGGCAACGACACTTCAAGAGACCCAGTTCTTC

J gene: TRBJ1-6
CDR3 length: 14
D gene: .
clone size: .
V gene: TRBV15
CDR3 protein: CATSRDNFNSPLHF
CDR3 DNA: TGTGCCACCAGCAGAGACAACTTCAATTCACCCCTCCACTTT

J gene: TRBJ2-7
CDR3 length: 14
D gene: TRBD1
clone size: .
V gene: TRBV6-6
CDR3 protein: CASSPGTGGREQYF
CDR3 DNA: TGTGCCAGCAGCCCCGGGACAGGGGGACGCGAGCAGTACTTC

J gene: TRBJ1-5
CDR3 length: 12
D gene: .
clone size: few
V gene: TRBV27
CDR3 protein: CASRTGGQPQHF
CDR3 DNA: TGTGCCAGCAGAACAGGCGGTCAGCCCCAGCATTTT

J gene: TRBJ2-3
CDR3 length: 16
D gene: TRBD2
clone size: few
V gene: TRBV7-2
CDR3 protein: CASSFKLAGGTDTQYF
CDR3 DNA: TGTGCCAGCAGCTTTAAACTAGCGGGAGGCACAGATACGCAGTATTTT

J gene: TRBJ2-1
CDR3 length: 10
D gene: .
clone size: few
V gene: TRBV7-9
CDR3 protein: CASSSDEQFF
CDR3 DNA: TGTGCCAGCAGCAGCGATGAGCAGTTCTTC

J gene: TRBJ1-6
CDR3 length: 16
D gene: TRBD1
clone size: few
V gene: TRBV12-3/TRBV12-4
CDR3 protein: CASSLTPTGVNSPLHF
CDR3 DNA: TGTGCCAGCAGTTTAACCCCGACAGGGGTTAATTCACCCCTCCACTTT

J gene: TRBJ2-7
CDR3 length: 13
D gene: .
clone size: .
V gene: TRBV12-3/TRBV12-4
CDR3 protein: CASRPPQGYEQYF
CDR3 DNA: TGTGCCAGCAGACCACCACAGGGATACGAGCAGTACTTC

J gene: TRBJ1-2
CDR3 length: 17
D gene: .
clone size: .
V gene: TRBV4-1
CDR3 protein: CTSSQDPRPGVVYGYTF
CDR3 DNA: TGCACCAGCAGCCAAGACCCTAGGCCTGGGGTGGTCTATGGCTACACCTTC

J gene: TRBJ2-3
CDR3 length: 17
D gene: .
clone size: .
V gene: TRBV28
CDR3 protein: CASSSIPGVTSTDTQYF
CDR3 DNA: TGTGCCAGCAGCTCAATTCCGGGGGTTACTAGCACAGATACGCAGTATTTT

J gene: TRBJ2-5
CDR3 length: 15
D gene: .
clone size: .
V gene: TRBV7-2
CDR3 protein: CASSLGPSRQETQYF
CDR3 DNA: TGTGCCAGCAGCTTAGGGCCTAGCAGGCAAGAGACCCAGTACTTC

J gene: TRBJ2-7
CDR3 length: 14
D gene: TRBD2
clone size: few
V gene: TRBV27
CDR3 protein: CASSLLAGQYEQYF
CDR3 DNA: TGTGCCAGCAGTTTACTAGCGGGACAATACGAGCAGTACTTC

J gene: TRBJ2-2
CDR3 length: 15
D gene: .
clone size: few
V gene: TRBV29-1
CDR3 protein: CSVAGDPTNTGELFF
CDR3 DNA: TGCAGCGTTGCAGGGGACCCGACAAACACCGGGGAGCTGTTTTTT

J gene: TRBJ2-7
CDR3 length: 12
D gene: .
clone size: .
V gene: TRBV7-9
CDR3 protein: CASSLVVDEQYF
CDR3 DNA: TGTGCCAGCAGCTTAGTTGTGGACGAGCAGTACTTC

J gene: TRBJ2-1
CDR3 length: 15
D gene: TRBD2
clone size: .
V gene: TRBV6-2/TRBV6-3
CDR3 protein: CAGRFDGSAGNEQFF
CDR3 DNA: TGTGCCGGCCGCTTCGACGGATCAGCGGGAAATGAGCAGTTCTTC

J gene: TRBJ2-2
CDR3 length: 12
D gene: .
clone size: .
V gene: TRBV6-1
CDR3 protein: CASSEANGELFF
CDR3 DNA: TGTGCCAGCAGTGAAGCGAACGGGGAGCTGTTTTTT

J gene: TRBJ2-7
CDR3 length: 14
D gene: .
clone size: .
V gene: TRBV3-1
CDR3 protein: CASSRDMGSYEQYF
CDR3 DNA: TGTGCCAGCAGCCGCGATATGGGCTCCTACGAGCAGTACTTC

J gene: TRBJ2-1
CDR3 length: 15
D gene: TRBD2
clone size: .
V gene: TRBV20-1
CDR3 protein: CSAPTSGSTYNEQFF
CDR3 DNA: TGCAGTGCTCCAACTAGCGGAAGTACCTACAATGAGCAGTTCTTC

J gene: TRBJ1-1
CDR3 length: 16
D gene: .
clone size: few
V gene: TRBV9
CDR3 protein: CASSVVVWPQNTEAFF
CDR3 DNA: TGTGCCAGCAGCGTAGTTGTATGGCCGCAGAACACTGAAGCTTTCTTT

J gene: TRBJ2-5
CDR3 length: 16
D gene: .
clone size: .
V gene: TRBV4-3
CDR3 protein: CASSQALLGVGETQYF
CDR3 DNA: TGCGCCAGCAGCCAAGCGTTGTTGGGGGTTGGGGAGACCCAGTACTTC

J gene: TRBJ2-1
CDR3 length: 18
D gene: TRBD2
clone size: .
V gene: TRBV7-2
CDR3 protein: CASSFLAGGSGPYNEQFF
CDR3 DNA: TGTGCCAGCAGCTTTTTAGCGGGAGGGTCGGGACCCTACAATGAGCAGTTCTTC

J gene: TRBJ2-5
CDR3 length: 15
D gene: TRBD2
clone size: .
V gene: TRBV12-3/TRBV12-4
CDR3 protein: CASSQREGGTETQYF
CDR3 DNA: TGTGCCAGCAGCCAGCGGGAGGGAGGGACAGAGACCCAGTACTTC

J gene: TRBJ2-5
CDR3 length: 13
D gene: .
clone size: .
V gene: TRBV6-5
CDR3 protein: CASKKSWEEAQYF
CDR3 DNA: TGTGCCAGCAAAAAATCGTGGGAGGAGGCCCAGTACTTC

J gene: TRBJ2-7
CDR3 length: 15
D gene: TRBD2
clone size: few
V gene: TRBV6-5
CDR3 protein: CASRQTSGSLREQYF
CDR3 DNA: TGTGCCAGCAGGCAAACTAGCGGGAGCTTGCGCGAGCAGTACTTC

J gene: TRBJ2-1
CDR3 length: 15
D gene: TRBD1
clone size: once
V gene: TRBV9
CDR3 protein: CASSVREGTGAAKFF
CDR3 DNA: TGTGCCAGCAGCGTCAGGGAGGGGACAGGGGCCGCAAAGTTCTTC

J gene: TRBJ2-3
CDR3 length: 17
D gene: .
clone size: .
V gene: TRBV6-6
CDR3 protein: CASRPGQSREEGDTQYF
CDR3 DNA: TGTGCCAGCAGACCGGGACAGTCGCGGGAGGAGGGAGATACGCAGTATTTT

J gene: TRBJ2-4
CDR3 length: 11
D gene: .
clone size: .
V gene: TRBV28
CDR3 protein: CASRARDIQYF
CDR3 DNA: TGTGCCAGCAGGGCCCGCGACATTCAGTACTTC

J gene: TRBJ1-1
CDR3 length: 15
D gene: TRBD1
clone size: .
V gene: TRBV11-2
CDR3 protein: CASSLGDRDGDEAFF
CDR3 DNA: TGTGCCAGCAGCTTAGGAGACAGGGACGGGGATGAAGCTTTCTTT

J gene: TRBJ2-5
CDR3 length: 18
D gene: TRBD2
clone size: few
V gene: TRBV3-1
CDR3 protein: CASSQDATSGRFGETQYF
CDR3 DNA: TGTGCCAGCAGCCAAGACGCGACTAGCGGGAGGTTCGGAGAGACCCAGTACTTC

J gene: TRBJ1-2
CDR3 length: 13
D gene: TRBD1
clone size: few
V gene: TRBV5-5
CDR3 protein: CASSYPGGEGYTF
CDR3 DNA: TGTGCCAGCAGCTACCCAGGGGGAGAGGGCTACACCTTC

J gene: TRBJ2-1
CDR3 length: 14
D gene: TRBD2
clone size: few
V gene: TRBV20-1
CDR3 protein: CSATVAGLYNEQFF
CDR3 DNA: TGCAGTGCCACCGTAGCGGGATTGTACAATGAGCAGTTCTTC

J gene: TRBJ2-1
CDR3 length: 18
D gene: .
clone size: .
V gene: TRBV12-3/TRBV12-4
CDR3 protein: CASSSGGTKDRAYNEQFF
CDR3 DNA: TGTGCCAGCAGTTCCGGCGGGACCAAGGACCGGGCCTACAATGAGCAGTTCTTC

J gene: TRBJ2-7
CDR3 length: 17
D gene: TRBD2
clone size: .
V gene: TRBV4-2
CDR3 protein: CASSLVTSTSGTYEQYF
CDR3 DNA: TGTGCCAGCAGCCTCGTCACGTCGACTAGCGGGACCTACGAGCAGTACTTC

J gene: TRBJ1-4
CDR3 length: 16
D gene: TRBD1
clone size: few
V gene: TRBV12-3/TRBV12-4
CDR3 protein: CASSPTIQGINEKLFF
CDR3 DNA: TGTGCCAGCAGTCCAACCATACAGGGGATTAATGAAAAACTGTTTTTT

J gene: TRBJ1-2
CDR3 length: 15
D gene: TRBD1
clone size: .
V gene: TRBV20-1
CDR3 protein: CSAQGQGVANYGYTF
CDR3 DNA: TGCAGTGCACAGGGACAGGGGGTTGCTAACTATGGCTACACCTTC

J gene: TRBJ2-5
CDR3 length: 15
D gene: .
clone size: few
V gene: TRBV4-1
CDR3 protein: CASSQVVSPGFVQYF
CDR3 DNA: TGCGCCAGCAGCCAGGTCGTCAGTCCTGGATTTGTGCAGTACTTC

J gene: TRBJ2-3
CDR3 length: 16
D gene: .
clone size: .
V gene: TRBV27
CDR3 protein: CASSPHLFGGADTQYF
CDR3 DNA: TGTGCCAGCAGTCCCCACCTCTTCGGGGGCGCAGATACGCAGTATTTT

J gene: TRBJ1-6
CDR3 length: 16
D gene: .
clone size: .
V gene: TRBV21-1
CDR3 protein: CASSERHETRNSPLHF
CDR3 DNA: TGTGCCAGTAGCGAAAGACACGAAACGAGGAATTCACCCCTCCACTTT

J gene: TRBJ2-5
CDR3 length: 15
D gene: .
clone size: .
V gene: TRBV7-2
CDR3 protein: CASSSKTHHQETQYF
CDR3 DNA: TGTGCCAGCAGCTCCAAGACGCACCACCAAGAGACCCAGTACTTC

J gene: TRBJ2-3
CDR3 length: 15
D gene: TRBD1
clone size: few
V gene: TRBV18
CDR3 protein: CASSPPGQVTDTQYF
CDR3 DNA: TGTGCCAGCTCACCGCCGGGACAGGTCACAGATACGCAGTATTTT

J gene: TRBJ1-2
CDR3 length: 16
D gene: .
clone size: .
V gene: TRBV20-1
CDR3 protein: CSATHRDWPGRYGYTF
CDR3 DNA: TGCAGTGCCACGCACAGGGACTGGCCAGGTCGCTATGGCTACACCTTC

J gene: TRBJ2-5
CDR3 length: 15
D gene: TRBD1
clone size: .
V gene: TRBV20-1
CDR3 protein: CSARDPRQGKETQYF
CDR3 DNA: TGCAGTGCTAGAGATCCCCGACAGGGAAAAGAGACCCAGTACTTC

J gene: TRBJ2-1
CDR3 length: 15
D gene: .
clone size: few
V gene: TRBV6-5
CDR3 protein: CASSFHGSSYNEQFF
CDR3 DNA: TGTGCCAGCAGTTTCCACGGGAGTTCCTACAATGAGCAGTTCTTC

J gene: TRBJ2-4
CDR3 length: 14
D gene: .
clone size: .
V gene: TRBV6-5
CDR3 protein: CASSYSPGMDIQYF
CDR3 DNA: TGTGCCAGCAGTTACTCGCCGGGGATGGACATTCAGTACTTC

J gene: TRBJ2-7
CDR3 length: 13
D gene: TRBD1
clone size: .
V gene: TRBV30
CDR3 protein: CAWSGTGVYEQYF
CDR3 DNA: TGTGCCTGGAGTGGGACAGGGGTCTACGAGCAGTACTTC

J gene: TRBJ2-7
CDR3 length: 14
D gene: .
clone size: .
V gene: TRBV5-1
CDR3 protein: CASRLRDLTYEQYF
CDR3 DNA: TGCGCCAGCCGGTTGCGGGACCTCACCTACGAGCAGTACTTC

J gene: TRBJ1-1
CDR3 length: 13
D gene: TRBD1
clone size: .
V gene: TRBV7-2
CDR3 protein: CASSGTVYTEAFF
CDR3 DNA: TGTGCCAGCAGCGGGACAGTCTACACTGAAGCTTTCTTT

J gene: TRBJ2-3
CDR3 length: 15
D gene: .
clone size: few
V gene: TRBV15
CDR3 protein: CATSSAGSVADTQYF
CDR3 DNA: TGTGCCACCAGCAGTGCAGGGTCTGTCGCAGATACGCAGTATTTT